The sequence of this T cell receptor (beta chain) was determined in a study of technical replicates of blood from several donors. Trimming pared 1 base from V and 5 bases from J, leaving 9 bases between. The CDR3 runs 13 residues. Germline V gene data show CDR1 as SGHNT and CDR2 as YYREEE (reference sequence). The method was immunoSEQ multiplex PCR; TCRdb's version includes in-frame clones alone and lacks a portion of them. The repertoire includes 75,000 to 100,000 clones, roughly 94% of them detected once, and approximately 0.25% sits in the top ten. The sequencing sample was made of T cells isolated from PBMCs. This chain joins TRBV5-4 and TRBJ2-5, with no clear D. The TCR sequence derives from a human donor in good health. The CDR3 here is CASSLSQRETQYF. DNA of the CDR3: TGTGCCAGCAGCTTGTCCCAGAGGGAGACCCAGTACTTC.